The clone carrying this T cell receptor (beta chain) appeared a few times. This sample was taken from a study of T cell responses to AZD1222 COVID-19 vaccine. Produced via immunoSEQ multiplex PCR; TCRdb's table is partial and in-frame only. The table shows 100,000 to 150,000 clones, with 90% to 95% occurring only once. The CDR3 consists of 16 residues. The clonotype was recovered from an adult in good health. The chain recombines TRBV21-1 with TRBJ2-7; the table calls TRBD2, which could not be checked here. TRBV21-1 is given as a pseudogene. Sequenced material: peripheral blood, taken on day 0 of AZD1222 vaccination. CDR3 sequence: CASSPRTSGSCNEQYF. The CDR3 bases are TGTGCCAGCAGCCCACGGACTAGCGGGAGTTGTAACGAGCAGTACTTC.